The rows below give T cell receptor beta chains drawn from one sample of a study of T cell responses to AZD1222 COVID-19 vaccine. Only in-frame clones appear in the TCRdb table, and some are missing; sequencing was by immunoSEQ multiplex PCR. The table records 80,000 to 95,000 clones, 70% to 80% of them present only once. The material was peripheral blood, obtained on day 0 of AZD1222 vaccination. Every receptor here comes from an adult in good health. CDR3s include the opening cysteine and the closing phenylalanine or tryptophan. The order of the fields is clone size, J gene, V gene, D gene, CDR3 protein, CDR3 DNA. D genes are given only for firm matches. Some rows have no size entry. The others give once, few or many, or a class for an expanded clone.

few | TRBJ2-7 | TRBV29-1 | TRBD2 | CSAGLAGVYEQYF | TGCAGCGCAGGACTAGCGGGAGTCTACGAGCAGTACTTC
- | TRBJ2-6 | TRBV18 | TRBD1 | CASSPLPQTGGASGANVLTF | TGTGCCAGCTCACCCCTCCCCCAGACAGGGGGCGCATCTGGGGCCAACGTCCTGACTTTC
- | TRBJ2-7 | TRBV24-1 | - | CATSEGSPNEQYF | TGTGCCACCAGTGAAGGGAGCCCCAACGAGCAGTACTTC
- | TRBJ2-3 | TRBV5-6 | - | CASSSRGTDTQYF | TGTGCCAGCAGCAGCAGGGGTACAGATACGCAGTATTTT
- | TRBJ1-2 | TRBV29-1 | TRBD1 | CSVEDRSGQGYGYTF | TGCAGCGTTGAAGATCGATCCGGACAGGGCTATGGCTACACCTTC
few | TRBJ1-4 | TRBV28 | TRBD1 | CASSLMGTATNEKLFF | TGTGCCAGCAGTTTAATGGGGACAGCAACTAATGAAAAACTGTTTTTT
- | TRBJ1-2 | TRBV7-8 | TRBD1 | CASSPFPRGRNLYGYTF | TGTGCCAGCAGCCCATTCCCCAGGGGGCGAAATCTGTATGGCTACACCTTC
- | TRBJ1-2 | TRBV7-8 | TRBD1 | CASSLAQGQGARGYTF | TGTGCCAGCAGCTTAGCGCAAGGACAGGGGGCGCGAGGCTACACCTTC
- | TRBJ1-1 | TRBV7-2 | - | CASSLDALNTEAFF | TGTGCCAGCAGCTTAGATGCACTGAACACTGAAGCTTTCTTT
- | TRBJ2-1 | TRBV7-9 | TRBD1 | CASSSTHGGRQGSYNEQFF | TGTGCCAGCAGCTCCACCCACGGTGGACGACAGGGCTCCTACAATGAGCAGTTCTTC
- | TRBJ2-2 | TRBV14 | - | CASSRQNTGELFF | TGTGCCAGCAGCAGGCAGAACACCGGGGAGCTGTTTTTT
- | TRBJ1-2 | TRBV29-1 | TRBD1 | CSVGIQGTGYTF | TGCAGCGTTGGCATACAGGGGACTGGCTACACCTTC
once | TRBJ1-5 | TRBV6-5 | - | CASRSGRNSNQPQHF | TGTGCCAGCAGGTCCGGCCGGAATAGCAATCAGCCCCAGCATTTT
- | TRBJ2-3 | TRBV15 | - | CATSRDSGSTSTDTQYF | TGTGCCACCAGCAGAGACTCGGGTTCAACTAGCACAGATACGCAGTATTTT
- | TRBJ2-5 | TRBV7-2 | TRBD2 | CASSLVGSGSSETQYF | TGTGCCAGCAGCTTAGTGGGTAGCGGGAGTTCAGAGACCCAGTACTTC
- | TRBJ1-4 | TRBV6-1 | - | CASSEWGSEKLFF | TGTGCCAGCAGTGAGTGGGGGAGTGAAAAACTGTTTTTT
- | TRBJ2-3 | TRBV18 | TRBD2 | CASSPRRLAVSSTDTQYF | TGTGCCAGCTCACCGAGGAGACTAGCGGTTTCTAGCACAGATACGCAGTATTTT
- | TRBJ1-1 | TRBV30 | - | CAWDRTNTEAFF | TGTGCCTGGGACAGGACGAACACTGAAGCTTTCTTT
- | TRBJ2-3 | TRBV6-2/TRBV6-3 | - | CASSYSETDTQYF | TGTGCCAGCAGTTACTCGGAGACAGATACGCAGTATTTT
few | TRBJ1-3 | TRBV3-1/TRBV3-2 | - | CASSQGPPARLEVGNTIYF | TGTGCCAGCAGCCAAGGGCCTCCTGCGCGGCTTGAGGTGGGAAACACCATATATTTT
- | TRBJ2-3 | TRBV27 | - | CASTRASTDTQYF | TGTGCCAGCACAAGGGCTAGCACAGATACGCAGTATTTT
- | TRBJ2-3 | TRBV2 | - | CASSVAAGPSTDTQYF | TGTGCCAGCAGTGTGGCGGCGGGGCCTAGCACAGATACGCAGTATTTT
- | TRBJ2-5 | TRBV2 | TRBD2 | CASRGGLAGETQYF | TGTGCCAGCAGGGGGGGACTAGCGGGAGAGACCCAGTACTTC
- | TRBJ2-1 | TRBV5-5 | - | CASSVLGLGNEQFF | TGTGCCAGCAGCGTGCTAGGGTTGGGCAATGAGCAGTTCTTC
- | TRBJ2-7 | TRBV6-4 | - | CASSVSPGYEQYF | TGTGCCAGCAGTGTAAGTCCAGGCTACGAGCAGTACTTC
- | TRBJ1-3 | TRBV28 | - | CASNGPDSGNTIYF | TGTGCCAGCAACGGGCCTGACTCTGGAAACACCATATATTTT
- | TRBJ2-5 | TRBV5-1 | TRBD1 | CASRQIDRGVLETQYF | TGCGCCAGCAGGCAAATCGACAGGGGAGTCCTTGAGACCCAGTACTTC
- | TRBJ1-3 | TRBV2 | - | CASNEGPFSGNTIYF | TGTGCCAGCAACGAGGGGCCTTTCTCTGGAAACACCATATATTTT
- | TRBJ2-1 | TRBV27 | TRBD2 | CASSVSGINEQFF | TGTGCCAGCAGTGTTAGCGGGATTAATGAGCAGTTCTTC
- | TRBJ2-1 | TRBV27 | TRBD2 | CASRETGGRSAEQFF | TGTGCCAGCAGAGAAACGGGAGGGCGTAGCGCTGAGCAGTTCTTC
- | TRBJ2-5 | TRBV15 | TRBD1 | CATRGRTGPQETQYF | TGTGCCACCAGGGGCCGGACAGGGCCGCAGGAGACCCAGTACTTC
once | TRBJ2-6 | TRBV9 | - | CASKAATSGANVLTF | TGTGCCAGCAAGGCCGCTACCTCTGGGGCCAACGTCCTGACTTTC
- | TRBJ2-7 | TRBV10-2 | - | CAGWAQADYEQYF | TGCGCCGGATGGGCACAGGCCGACTACGAGCAGTACTTC
- | TRBJ2-1 | TRBV29-1 | TRBD2 | CSVAWGLVGNEQFF | TGCAGCGTTGCGTGGGGACTAGTTGGCAATGAGCAGTTCTTC
- | TRBJ2-7 | TRBV6-2/TRBV6-3 | - | CASSLRVSSYEQYF | TGTGCCAGCAGTTTGCGGGTATCCAGCTACGAGCAGTACTTC
- | TRBJ1-2 | TRBV10-1 | - | CASSPGNNYGYTF | TGCGCCAGCAGCCCTGGTAATAACTATGGCTACACCTTC
- | TRBJ1-1 | TRBV6-5 | - | CASSKGGALNTEAFF | TGTGCCAGCAGTAAGGGAGGGGCACTGAACACTGAAGCTTTCTTT
- | TRBJ2-7 | TRBV7-8 | TRBD2 | CASSAGLAGIYEQYF | TGTGCCAGCAGCGCGGGACTAGCGGGAATCTACGAGCAGTACTTC
- | TRBJ2-7 | TRBV5-1 | - | CASSLEGEQYF | TGCGCCAGCAGCTTGGAGGGCGAGCAGTACTTC
- | TRBJ2-5 | TRBV19 | TRBD1 | CASSISATGGQETQYF | TGTGCCAGTAGTATATCCGCGACAGGGGGTCAAGAGACCCAGTACTTC
- | TRBJ1-3 | TRBV10-3 | - | CATSTPGASGNTIYF | TGTGCCACCAGCACCCCCGGGGCTTCTGGAAACACCATATATTTT
- | TRBJ1-5 | TRBV9 | - | CASSREVGNQPQHF | TGTGCCAGCAGCCGAGAGGTGGGCAATCAGCCCCAGCATTTT
- | TRBJ1-2 | TRBV6-5 | - | CASGMQGYGYTF | TGTGCCAGCGGTATGCAGGGGTATGGCTACACCTTC
once | TRBJ1-1 | TRBV5-1 | TRBD1 | CASSLGTVRGTEAFF | TGCGCCAGCAGCTTAGGGACAGTCAGAGGCACTGAAGCTTTCTTT
- | TRBJ2-1 | TRBV6-5 | - | CASSPTGPDAVEQFF | TGTGCCAGCAGCCCCACCGGGCCCGACGCCGTTGAGCAGTTCTTC
- | TRBJ1-2 | TRBV3-1/TRBV3-2 | - | CASSRERGSYGYTF | TGTGCCAGCAGCCGAGAGAGGGGTAGCTATGGCTACACCTTC
- | TRBJ1-5 | TRBV28 | TRBD1 | CASSSSGTGGYGPQHF | TGTGCCAGCAGTTCGTCCGGGACAGGGGGCTACGGGCCCCAGCATTTT
- | TRBJ1-1 | TRBV2 | - | CASRAGDVGTEAFF | TGTGCCAGCAGAGCAGGGGATGTTGGCACTGAAGCTTTCTTT
- | TRBJ2-1 | TRBV2 | - | CASSGGPSSNEQFF | TGTGCCAGCAGTGGAGGGCCCTCTAGCAATGAGCAGTTCTTC
- | TRBJ1-4 | TRBV3-1/TRBV3-2 | - | CASSYPGRLEKLFF | TGTGCCAGCAGCTATCCGGGACGCCTTGAAAAACTGTTTTTT
few | TRBJ1-4 | TRBV7-2 | TRBD1 | CASRRDRGNEKLFF | TGTGCCAGCAGAAGGGACAGGGGTAATGAAAAACTGTTTTTT
- | TRBJ1-1 | TRBV16 | - | CASSQSGPSTEAFF | TGTGCCAGCAGCCAATCGGGGCCGAGCACTGAAGCTTTCTTT
- | TRBJ2-1 | TRBV7-8 | - | CASSPGSGTVLYNEQFF | TGTGCCAGCAGCCCAGGGAGCGGGACAGTCCTCTACAATGAGCAGTTCTTC
- | TRBJ1-4 | TRBV4-1 | - | CASSQSDGTNEKLFF | TGCGCCAGCAGCCAATCGGACGGGACTAATGAAAAACTGTTTTTT
- | TRBJ1-2 | TRBV4-3 | TRBD1 | CASSQDRDRIYGYTF | TGCGCCAGCAGCCAGGACCGGGACAGGATCTATGGCTACACCTTC